Below, 21 T cell receptor beta chains from the same sample are listed, as sequenced in a study of T-cell reconstitution after alpha-beta-depleted transplantation in children. Unique molecular identifiers were used to barcode this TCRbeta library. TCRdb redid the calling of the PCR reads with MiXCR, one entry per CDR3 protein. The table includes about 480,000 distinct CDR3 sequences, around an eighth detected once. The sequencing used PBMCs from the stem cell graft donor, collected from the stem cell graft. The receptors were gathered from a human donor who donated a stem cell graft to a child with combined immunodeficiency.

The gene calls are TRBV7-9 and TRBJ2-7; D is ambiguous. V was pared by 3 bases and J by 4 bases, with 7 bases between. The CDR3 length is 12 residues. Germline CDR1 reads SEHNR; CDR2 reads FQNEAQ (reference sequence). CDR3 protein: CASSFSLYEQYF. The CDR3 nucleotides are TGTGCCAGCAGCTTTAGCCTTTACGAGCAGTACTTC.

This clonotype occurred many times. The V and J genes are TRBV20-1 and TRBJ2-7, with unresolved D. Germline V gene data show CDR1 as DFQATT and CDR2 as SNEGSKA (reference sequence). V lost 1 base and J lost 0, with 4 bases in between. The CDR3 runs to 12 residues. The CDR3 loop reads CSARVSSYEQYF. CDR3 bases: TGCAGTGCTAGAGTTAGCTCCTACGAGCAGTACTTC.

The rearrangement uses TRBV4-3 and TRBJ2-2, with 11 bases aligning to TRBD2. The CDR3 sequence is 15 residues long. J lost 7 bases, V lost 5 bases, and 6 bases had no gene match. CDR1 LGHNA and CDR2 YSLEER come from the germline V gene. The CDR3 DNA reads TGCGCCAGCAGCGAGGGACTAGCGGACGACGGGGAGCTGTTTTTT. It specifies CASSEGLADDGELFF.

The chain combines TRBV7-2 with TRBJ1-3; 7 bases align to TRBD1. V trimming: 4 bases; J trimming: 3 bases; junction bases outside the gene matches: 3. This CDR3 has 14 amino acids. CDR1 is SGHTA, CDR2 FQGNSA, per germline. For the CDR3, the DNA is TGTGCCAGCAGCTCCACAGGGGTTGGAAACACCATATATTTT. Its translation is CASSSTGVGNTIYF.

This clonotype came up many times. This sequence joins TRBV7-9 and TRBJ2-3; D ambiguous. There are 13 residues in the CDR3. The germline V and J ends were trimmed by 5 bases and 2 bases, with 8 bases remaining between them. Germline V CDR1 and CDR2: SEHNR, FQNEAQ (reference sequence). In DNA form, the CDR3 reads TGTGCCAGCAGCCCTCTTTTCACAGATACGCAGTATTTT. Protein product: CASSPLFTDTQYF.

Many counts were recorded for this clonotype. The chain has TRBV12-3 or TRBV12-4 and TRBJ2-1; 10 bases are shared with TRBD2. CDR3 length: 15 residues. The V segment lost 3 bases and the J segment 5 bases; nucleotides outside the gene matches: 4. CDR3 sequence reads: CASSLTLAGDNEQFF. The CDR3 DNA sequence: TGTGCCAGCAGTTTGACGCTAGCGGGAGACAATGAGCAGTTCTTC.

This clonotype was found a few times. A clone one base away is much larger, so this may be a read error. The V call is TRBV6-2 or TRBV6-3, the J call TRBJ1-5; TRBD1 matches 8 bases. There are 15 residues in the CDR3. Germline-derived CDR1 and CDR2 are MNHEY and SVGEGT. V was pared by 2 bases and J by 2 bases, with 2 bases of the junction left unmatched. The CDR3 protein is CASSYGGQGNQPQHF. The CDR3 DNA sequence: TGTGCCAGCAGTTACGGGGGACAGGGCAATCAGCCCCAGCATTTT.

The V gene is TRBV7-2, the J gene TRBJ2-5, with 8 positions matching TRBD1. The J segment lost 5 bases and the V segment lost 2 bases, leaving 7 bases of the junction unmatched. The CDR3 runs to 15 residues. Germline loops: CDR1 SGHTA, CDR2 FQGNSA. CDR3: CASSLWATGVETQYF. DNA of the CDR3: TGTGCCAGCAGCTTATGGGCGACAGGGGTGGAGACCCAGTACTTC.

This clonotype was found many times. CDR3 coding DNA: TGCGCCAGCAGCCAATACTCTAGCTATACCTACGAGCAGTACTTC. It encodes CASSQYSSYTYEQYF. The rearrangement joins TRBV4-3 to TRBJ2-7; possibly TRBD2 for D (5 bases). This CDR3 spans 15 amino acids. Germline V gives CDR1 LGHNA, CDR2 YSLEER. V was trimmed by 2 bases and J by 2 bases, leaving 13 bases between them.

A note on this clonotype: The junction differs from germline at one of its ends, possibly a read error. The chain joins TRBV15 to TRBJ2-1, with D unclear. Germline values: CDR1 LNHNV, CDR2 YYDKDF (reference sequence). The CDR3 runs 15 residues. This chain's CDR3 is CATGRGGVRHNEQFF. As DNA, the CDR3 is TGTGCCACCGGCAGAGGTGGGGTGAGGCACAATGAGCAGTTCTTC.

A few counts support this clonotype. The rearrangement uses TRBV6-5 and TRBJ2-3, with TRBD1 as a possible D gene (6 bases). The germline CDR1 and CDR2 sequences are MNHEY and SVGAGI. Trimming pared 0 bases from V and 3 bases from J, leaving 16 bases between. The CDR3 has 17 amino acids. Here the CDR3 reads CASSYSMDGGPTDTQYF. The CDR3 region has the DNA TGTGCCAGCAGTTACTCGATGGATGGGGGCCCTACAGATACGCAGTATTTT.

This clonotype came up many times. The rearrangement joins TRBV6-1 to TRBJ1-2, with no clear D. V dropped 2 bases and J dropped 1 base, with 5 bases sitting between them. CDR3 length: 13 amino acids. The germline V gene has CDR1 MNHNS and CDR2 SASEGT. The CDR3 region is CASSEPINYGYTF. CDR3 in DNA: TGTGCCAGCAGTGAACCGATTAACTATGGCTACACCTTC.

This clonotype was seen many times. This rearrangement joins TRBV12-3 or TRBV12-4 to TRBJ2-1; no clear D. Trimming removed 5 bases at V and 5 bases at J, with 4 bases between. This CDR3 contains 11 residues. The CDR3 DNA is TGTGCCAGCAGTCACCACAATGAGCAGTTCTTC. It specifies CASSHHNEQFF.

This clonotype has ten or more counts. The chain employs TRBV30 and TRBJ2-2; D is uncertain. CDR3 length equals 14 residues. The V end was cut by 2 bases, the J end by 1 base, with 8 bases between. The germline V gene has CDR1 GTSNPN and CDR2 SVGIG (reference sequence). The CDR3 loop reads CAWSRIVNTGELFF. The CDR3 DNA sequence: TGTGCCTGGAGTAGAATTGTGAACACCGGGGAGCTGTTTTTT.

This clonotype was counted at least ten times. This chain joins TRBV29-1 and TRBJ2-2; 8 bases are shared with TRBD1. The CDR3 spans 14 residues. The V and J ends lost 7 bases and 6 bases, in that order; junction bases with no gene match: 10. Germline lookup yields CDR1 SQVTM and CDR2 ANQGSEA. CDR3 in DNA: TGCAGCGCGATGCCGGGACAGGCCCCCGGGGAGCTGTTTTTT. This translates into CSAMPGQAPGELFF.

V is TRBV2 and J is TRBJ1-2; D remains unclear. V was pared by 2 bases and J by 6 bases, with 10 bases between. CDR1 and CDR2 from the germline V gene are SNHLY and FYNNEI. The CDR3 length is 13 residues. The CDR3 spells CASSEQPVNGYTF. CDR3 DNA sequence: TGTGCCAGCAGTGAACAGCCGGTCAATGGCTACACCTTC. The full variable domain, its missing parts supplied by reference TRBV2 and TRBJ1-2, is EPEVTQTPSHQVTQMGQEVILRCVPISNHLYFYWYRQILGQKVEFLVSFYNNEISEKSEIFDDQFSVERPDGSNFTLKIRSTKLEDSAMYFCASSEQPVNGYTFGSGTRLTVV.

Many counts were recorded for this clonotype. The chain carries TRBV9 and TRBJ2-1, with 9 bases fitting TRBD1. In germline, CDR1 is SGDLS, CDR2 YYNGEE. This CDR3 spans 15 amino acids. V shed 0 bases, J shed 8 bases, and the junction held 6 bases outside the gene matches. DNA for the CDR3: TGTGCCAGCAGCGTAGAGGGGACAGGGTGGTATGAGCAGTTCTTC. Encoded protein: CASSVEGTGWYEQFF.

This clonotype was detected only a few times. This chain links TRBV29-1 with TRBJ2-7; TRBD2 is a possible D gene (6 bases). The CDR3 has 13 residues. V shed 7 bases and J shed 2 bases, with 15 bases lying between them. Germline V gene lookup returns CDR1 SQVTM and CDR2 ANQGSEA. The DNA of the CDR3 is TGCAGCGGGGGGGACGGGTCAACCTACGAGCAGTACTTC. Translation gives CSGGDGSTYEQYF.

In its sample, this clonotype was seen a few times. J is TRBJ2-7 and V is TRBV6-5; weak D call: TRBD2 (5 bases). This CDR3 contains 14 residues. The germline V gene has CDR1 MNHEY and CDR2 SVGAGI. Trimming took 0 bases from V and 2 from J, leaving 8 bases between them. The CDR3: CASSYSTLAYEQYF. The CDR3 DNA reads as TGTGCCAGCAGTTACTCGACACTAGCCTACGAGCAGTACTTC.

This clonotype occurred a few times. The V call is TRBV6-1, the J call TRBJ1-2, with TRBD1 as a possible D gene (5 bases). The CDR3 extends over 15 amino acids. Germline V CDR1 and CDR2: MNHNS, SASEGT. V gave up 7 bases and J gave up 3 bases, with 18 bases separating them. CDR3 sequence (DNA): TGTGCCAGCATCCCAAACCCAGGGAGAGACTATGGCTACACCTTC. Translated, it gives CASIPNPGRDYGYTF.

This clonotype was observed a few times. V gene TRBV7-2 combines with J gene TRBJ2-7; TRBD1 aligns across 8 bases. Trimming at V came to 5 bases and at J to 3 bases, leaving 9 bases not matched to a gene. The CDR3 spans 15 residues. The germline gives CDR1 SGHTA, CDR2 FQGNSA. CDR3 amino acids: CASSGGQGPFYEQYF. As DNA, the CDR3 is TGTGCCAGCAGCGGTGGACAGGGTCCCTTCTACGAGCAGTACTTC.